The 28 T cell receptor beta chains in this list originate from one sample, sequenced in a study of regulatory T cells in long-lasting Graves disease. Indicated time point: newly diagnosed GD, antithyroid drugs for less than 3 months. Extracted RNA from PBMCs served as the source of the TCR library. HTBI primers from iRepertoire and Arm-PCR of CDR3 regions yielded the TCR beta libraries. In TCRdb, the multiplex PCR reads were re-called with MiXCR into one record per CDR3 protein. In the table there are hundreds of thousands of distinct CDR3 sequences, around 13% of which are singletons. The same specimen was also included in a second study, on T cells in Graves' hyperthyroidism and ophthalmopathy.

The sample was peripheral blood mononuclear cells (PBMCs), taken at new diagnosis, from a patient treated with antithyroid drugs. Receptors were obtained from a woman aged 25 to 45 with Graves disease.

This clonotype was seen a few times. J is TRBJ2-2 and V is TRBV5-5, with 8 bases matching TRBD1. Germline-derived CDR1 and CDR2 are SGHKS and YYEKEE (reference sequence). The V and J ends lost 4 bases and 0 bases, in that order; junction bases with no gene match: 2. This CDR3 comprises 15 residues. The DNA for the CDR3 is TGTGCCAGCAGCAGGACAGGGTCGAACACCGGGGAGCTGTTTTTT. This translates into CASSRTGSNTGELFF.

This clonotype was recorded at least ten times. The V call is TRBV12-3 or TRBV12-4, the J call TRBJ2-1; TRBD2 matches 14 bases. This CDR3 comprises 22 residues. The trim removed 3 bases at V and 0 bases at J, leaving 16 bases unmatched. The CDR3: CASSLRHHGLAGGPYSYNEQFF. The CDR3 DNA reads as TGTGCCAGCAGTTTGCGACACCACGGACTAGCGGGAGGACCCTACTCCTACAATGAGCAGTTCTTC.

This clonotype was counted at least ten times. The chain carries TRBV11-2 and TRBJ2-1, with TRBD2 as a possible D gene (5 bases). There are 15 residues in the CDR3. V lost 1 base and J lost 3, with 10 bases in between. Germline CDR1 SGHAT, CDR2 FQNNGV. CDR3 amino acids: CASSLVSGFYNEQFF. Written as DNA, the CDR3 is TGTGCCAGCAGCTTAGTCTCGGGGTTCTACAATGAGCAGTTCTTC.

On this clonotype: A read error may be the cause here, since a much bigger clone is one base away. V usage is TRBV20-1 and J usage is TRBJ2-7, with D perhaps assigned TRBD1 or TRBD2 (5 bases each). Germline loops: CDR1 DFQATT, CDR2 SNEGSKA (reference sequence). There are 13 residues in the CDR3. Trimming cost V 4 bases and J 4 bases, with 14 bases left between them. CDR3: CSATGPPDYEQYV. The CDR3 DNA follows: TGCAGTGCTACGGGACCGCCAGATTACGAGCAGTACGTC.

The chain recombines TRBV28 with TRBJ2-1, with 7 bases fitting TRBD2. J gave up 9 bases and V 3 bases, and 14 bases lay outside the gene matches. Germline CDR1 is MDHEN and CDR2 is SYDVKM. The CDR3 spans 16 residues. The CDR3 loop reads CASSLPTAGPQGEQFF. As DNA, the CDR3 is TGTGCCAGCAGTTTGCCCACAGCGGGACCTCAAGGTGAGCAGTTCTTC. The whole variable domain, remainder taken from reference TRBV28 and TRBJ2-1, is DVKVTQSSRYLVKRTGEKVFLECVQDMDHENMFWYRQDPGLGLRLIYFSYDVKMKEKGDIPEGYSVSREKKERFSLILESASTNQTSMYLCASSLPTAGPQGEQFFGPGTRLTVL.

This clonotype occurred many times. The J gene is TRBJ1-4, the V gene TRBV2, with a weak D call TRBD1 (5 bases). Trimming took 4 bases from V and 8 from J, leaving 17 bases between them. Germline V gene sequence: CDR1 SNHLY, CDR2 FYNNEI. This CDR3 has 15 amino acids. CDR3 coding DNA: TGTGCCAGCAGTGTGGGGCTCCCTGGGATGGAAAAACTGTTTTTT. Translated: CASSVGLPGMEKLFF.

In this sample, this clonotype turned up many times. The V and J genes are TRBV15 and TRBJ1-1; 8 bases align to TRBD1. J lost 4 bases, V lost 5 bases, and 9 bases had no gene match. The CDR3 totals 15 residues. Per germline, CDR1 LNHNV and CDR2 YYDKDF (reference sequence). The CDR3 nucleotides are TGTGCCACCAGCTCTTCCGGGACAGGCGTCACTGAAGCTTTCTTT. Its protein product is CATSSSGTGVTEAFF.

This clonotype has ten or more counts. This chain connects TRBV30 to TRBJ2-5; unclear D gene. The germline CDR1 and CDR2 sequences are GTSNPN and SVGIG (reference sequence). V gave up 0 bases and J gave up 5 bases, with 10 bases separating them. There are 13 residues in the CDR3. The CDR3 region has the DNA TGTGCCTGGAGTGTACGTAACAGCGAGACCCAGTACTTC. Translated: CAWSVRNSETQYF.

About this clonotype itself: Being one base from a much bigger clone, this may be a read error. Written as DNA, the CDR3 is TGTGCCAGCAGCCACCTCGGATGGGTTTATGGGGGCTACACCTTC. It translates to CASSHLGWVYGGYTF. The chain has TRBV3-1 and TRBJ1-2; D remains ambiguous. V gave up 3 bases and J gave up 8 bases, with 19 bases separating them. Germline CDR1 reads LGHDT; CDR2 reads YNNKEL (reference sequence). This CDR3 is built from 15 residues. Full variable domain (remainder filled in from reference TRBV3-1 and TRBJ1-2): DTAVSQTPKYLVTQMGNDKSIKCEQNLGHDTMYWYKQDSKKFLKIMFSYNNKELIINETVPNRFSPKSPDKAHLNLHINSLELGDSAVYFCASSHLGWVYGGYTFGSGTRLTVV.

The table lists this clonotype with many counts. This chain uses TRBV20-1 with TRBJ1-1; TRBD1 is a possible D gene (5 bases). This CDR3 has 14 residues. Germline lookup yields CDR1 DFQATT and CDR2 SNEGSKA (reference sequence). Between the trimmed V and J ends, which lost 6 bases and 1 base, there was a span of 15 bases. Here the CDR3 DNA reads TGCAGTGCCGCTGGAGGGGCTTGGAACACTGAAGCTTTCTTT. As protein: CSAAGGAWNTEAFF.

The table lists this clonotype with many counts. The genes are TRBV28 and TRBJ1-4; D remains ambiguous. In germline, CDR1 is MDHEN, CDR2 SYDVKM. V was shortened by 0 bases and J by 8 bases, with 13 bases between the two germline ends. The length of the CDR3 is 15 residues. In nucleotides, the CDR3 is TGTGCCAGCAGTTTATGGAACCCTGTCGGGGAAAAACTGTTTTTT. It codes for CASSLWNPVGEKLFF.

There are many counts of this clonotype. CDR3 DNA sequence: TGTGCCACCAGCGGACTAGCGGGAGGGCCCAAATACAATGAGCAGTTCTTC. This codes for CATSGLAGGPKYNEQFF. This chain uses TRBV24-1 with TRBJ2-1, with 15 bases lining up with TRBD2. Germline-derived CDR1 and CDR2 are KGHDR and SFDVKD. Losses at the gene ends were 7 bases for V and 4 bases for J; bases not matched to a gene: 7. This CDR3 comprises 17 residues.

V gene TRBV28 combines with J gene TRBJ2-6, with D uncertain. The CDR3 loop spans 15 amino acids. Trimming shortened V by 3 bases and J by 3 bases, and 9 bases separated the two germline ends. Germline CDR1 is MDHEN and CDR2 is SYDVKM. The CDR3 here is CASSFGYLGANVLTF. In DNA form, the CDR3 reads TGTGCCAGCAGTTTTGGGTATCTTGGGGCCAACGTCCTGACTTTC.

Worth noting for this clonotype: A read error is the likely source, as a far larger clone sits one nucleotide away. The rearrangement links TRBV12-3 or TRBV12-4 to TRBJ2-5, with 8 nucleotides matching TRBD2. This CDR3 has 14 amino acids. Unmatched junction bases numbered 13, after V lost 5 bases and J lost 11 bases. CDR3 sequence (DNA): TGTGCCAGCAGTCCCCTAGCGGGCTACAATGAGCAGTACTTC. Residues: CASSPLAGYNEQYF.

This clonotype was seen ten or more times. This CDR3 reads CASSPNSGRPGEQFF. The CDR3, as DNA: TGTGCCAGCTCACCAAACAGCGGGAGGCCGGGGGAGCAGTTCTTC. V gene TRBV18 combines with J gene TRBJ2-1; the match to TRBD2 covers 9 bases. CDR3 size: 15 residues. Looked up from germline, CDR1 is KGHSH and CDR2 is LQKENI. J lost 10 bases, V lost 2 bases, and 9 bases had no gene match. Variable domain in full (rest from reference TRBV18 and TRBJ2-1): NAGVMQNPRHLVRRRGQEARLRCSPMKGHSHVYWYRQLPEEGLKFMVYLQKENIIDESGMPKERFSAEFPKEGPSILRIQQVVRGDSAAYFCASSPNSGRPGEQFFGPGTRLTVL.

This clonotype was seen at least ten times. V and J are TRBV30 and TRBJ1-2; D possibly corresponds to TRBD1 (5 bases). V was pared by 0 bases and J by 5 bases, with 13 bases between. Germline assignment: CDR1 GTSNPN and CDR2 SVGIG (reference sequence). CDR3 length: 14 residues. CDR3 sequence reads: CAWSVQGVEYGYTF. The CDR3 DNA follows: TGTGCCTGGAGTGTTCAGGGCGTCGAGTATGGCTACACCTTC.

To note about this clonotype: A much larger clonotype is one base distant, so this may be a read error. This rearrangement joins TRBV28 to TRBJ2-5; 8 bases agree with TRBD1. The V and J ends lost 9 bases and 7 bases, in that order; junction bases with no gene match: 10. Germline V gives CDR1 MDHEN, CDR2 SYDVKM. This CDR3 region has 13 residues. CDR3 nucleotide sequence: TGTGCCAGTAAGGACAGGGTGGCGGGGACCCAGTACTTC. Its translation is CASKDRVAGTQYF.

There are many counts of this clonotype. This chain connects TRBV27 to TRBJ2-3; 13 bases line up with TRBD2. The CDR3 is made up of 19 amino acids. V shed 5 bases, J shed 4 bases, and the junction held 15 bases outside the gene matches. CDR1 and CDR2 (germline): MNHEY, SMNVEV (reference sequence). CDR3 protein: CASSNPTGLAGSRADTQYF. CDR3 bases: TGTGCCAGCAGTAACCCGACGGGACTAGCGGGGAGTCGAGCAGATACGCAGTATTTT.

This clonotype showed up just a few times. The CDR3 region has the DNA TGTGCCAGCAGCCTCGGGGGGCGCGATCAGCCCCAGCATTTT. This sequence encodes CASSLGGRDQPQHF. The chain employs TRBV5-6 and TRBJ1-5; the D gene is possibly TRBD1 (6 bases). The germline V and J ends were trimmed by 4 bases and 5 bases, with 13 bases remaining between them. The V gene's germline CDR1 is SGHDT and CDR2 YYEEEE. The CDR3 length is 14 residues.

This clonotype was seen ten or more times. The CDR3 nucleotides read TGCGCCAGCAGATTGCGGGAGACGGGGGAGCAGTACTTC. This sequence encodes CASRLRETGEQYF. The chain uses TRBV5-1 and TRBJ2-7, with 7 bases fitting TRBD2. V lost 5 bases and J lost 7; bases outside the gene matches: 9. Germline V CDR1 and CDR2: SGHRS, YFSETQ. This CDR3 has 13 amino acids.

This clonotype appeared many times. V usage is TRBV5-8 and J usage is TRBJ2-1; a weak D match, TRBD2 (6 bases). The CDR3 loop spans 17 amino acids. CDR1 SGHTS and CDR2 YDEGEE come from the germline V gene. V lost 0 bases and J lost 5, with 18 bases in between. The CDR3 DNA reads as TGTGCCAGCAGCTTGGCCATGGTGGCGGGGCTCGACAATGAGCAGTTCTTC. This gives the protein CASSLAMVAGLDNEQFF. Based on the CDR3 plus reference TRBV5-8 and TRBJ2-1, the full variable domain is EAGVTQSPTHLIKTRGQQATLRCSPISGHTSVYWYQQALGLGLQFLLWYDEGEERNRGNFPPRFSGRQFPNYSSELNVNALELEDSALYLCASSLAMVAGLDNEQFFGPGTRLTVL.

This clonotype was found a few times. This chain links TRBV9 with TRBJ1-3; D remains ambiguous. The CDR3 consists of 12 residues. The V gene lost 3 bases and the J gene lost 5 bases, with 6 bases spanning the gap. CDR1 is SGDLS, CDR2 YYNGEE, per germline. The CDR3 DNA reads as TGTGCCAGCAGCGGAAATAGAAACACCATATATTTT. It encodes CASSGNRNTIYF.

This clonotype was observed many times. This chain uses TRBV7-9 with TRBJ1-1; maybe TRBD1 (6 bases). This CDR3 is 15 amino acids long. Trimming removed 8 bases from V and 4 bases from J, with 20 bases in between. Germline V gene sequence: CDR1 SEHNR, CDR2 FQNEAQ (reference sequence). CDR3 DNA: TGTGCCAGCGCCAAAGAGGTTAGGGGGGGCACTGAAGCTTTCTTT. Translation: CASAKEVRGGTEAFF.

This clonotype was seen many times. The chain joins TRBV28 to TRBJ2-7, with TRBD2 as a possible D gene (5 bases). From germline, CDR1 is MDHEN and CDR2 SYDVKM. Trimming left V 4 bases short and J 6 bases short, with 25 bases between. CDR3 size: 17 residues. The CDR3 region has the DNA TGTGCCAGCAGTTCAGAACCGGGATCCCCAATAAAGGTCGAGCAGTACTTC. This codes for CASSSEPGSPIKVEQYF.

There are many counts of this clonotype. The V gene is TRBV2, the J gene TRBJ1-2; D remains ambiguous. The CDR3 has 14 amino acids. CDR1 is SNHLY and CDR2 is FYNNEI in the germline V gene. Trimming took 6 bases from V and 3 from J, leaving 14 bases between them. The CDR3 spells CASRNQPGDYGYTF. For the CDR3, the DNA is TGTGCCAGCAGGAACCAACCCGGAGACTATGGCTACACCTTC.

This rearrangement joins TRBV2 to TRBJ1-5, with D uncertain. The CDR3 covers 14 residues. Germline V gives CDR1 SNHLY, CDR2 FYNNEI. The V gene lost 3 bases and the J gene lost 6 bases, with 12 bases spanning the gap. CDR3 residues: CASSEVDIGQPQHF. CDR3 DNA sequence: TGTGCCAGCAGTGAGGTCGATATCGGTCAGCCCCAGCATTTT. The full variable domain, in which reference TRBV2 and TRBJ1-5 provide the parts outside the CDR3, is EPEVTQTPSHQVTQMGQEVILRCVPISNHLYFYWYRQILGQKVEFLVSFYNNEISEKSEIFDDQFSVERPDGSNFTLKIRSTKLEDSAMYFCASSEVDIGQPQHFGDGTRLSIL.

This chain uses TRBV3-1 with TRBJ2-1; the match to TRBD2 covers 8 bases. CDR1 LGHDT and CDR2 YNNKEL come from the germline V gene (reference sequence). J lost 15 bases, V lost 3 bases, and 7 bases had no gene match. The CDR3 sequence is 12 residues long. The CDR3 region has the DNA TGTGCCAGCAGCCAGACCGGGACTAGGATGTTCTTC. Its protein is CASSQTGTRMFF.

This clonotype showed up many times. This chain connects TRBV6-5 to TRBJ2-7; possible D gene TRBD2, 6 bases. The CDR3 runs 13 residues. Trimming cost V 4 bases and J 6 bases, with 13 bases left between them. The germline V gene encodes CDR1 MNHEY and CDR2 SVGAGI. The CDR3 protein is CASSSPGLLEQYF. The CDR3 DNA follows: TGTGCCAGCAGTTCCCCGGGACTTCTCGAGCAGTACTTC.